This TCR beta chain was sequenced during a study of CD8 T cells in Susac syndrome (dated by TCRdb to between 2018 and 2021). With respect to the entire study: Whether CD8+ T cell activation and differentiation in Susac syndrome was antigen driven was tested using repertoire sequencing. Overall study results and their limits: The study acknowledged that relatively few individuals were included in the TCR sequencing and HLA analysis.

RNA was extracted using the RNeasy kit, and about 0.5 to 1 ug of the RNA was reverse transcribed with random hexamers. The immunoSEQ multiplex PCR assay, which covers 54 Vbeta and 13 Jbeta segments, was used to amplify TCR beta CDR3 regions. PCR amplification bias was corrected using a synthetic template baseline for primer optimization and computational correction. Under the source paper's analysis protocol: Only productive sequences were kept, with reads annotated to V, D and J genes according to IMGT and analyzed in immunoSEQ Analyzer. To calculate clonality, Shannon entropy was normalized by log2 of the number of productive unique sequences and then subtracted from one. For each patient and control, public and private clones were evaluated among the 100 most prevalent clones. Clones were defined as Susac-specific if absent from the healthy and MS cohorts, from approximately 1,100 published viral clones and from other ImmuneACCESS disease sequences. The public sequencing data were trimmed at Q25 with fastp and processed into clonotypes with MiXCR by TCRdb, which kept only in-frame beta chains. Every distinct CDR3 protein forms one entry, paired with its most common genes and DNA. Clone size and V and J calls follow TCRdb, not the original study. This sample is represented by about 200,000 distinct CDR3 sequences; 90% to 97% of them were singletons. The top ten clones comprise 0.093% of the sample.

Including the terminal cysteine and phenylalanine, the CDR3 comprises 17 residues. This entry keeps only the CDR3 DNA: 51 bases, framed from base 1. CDR1 and CDR2 are drawn from the germline V gene (reference sequence): MNHEY, SMNVEV. Clipping removes 6 bases from V and 0 bases from J, with 11 as the unmatched junction base count. Peripheral blood CD8+ and CD4+ T cells from healthy donors, Susac syndrome patients and multiple sclerosis patients were profiled using high-throughput TCR beta sequencing. The multiple sclerosis controls were treatment-naive patients whose relapsing-remitting disease, either stable or active, fulfilled the revised McDonald criteria. Bulk CD8+ and CD4+ T cells were purified magnetically by negative isolation, whereas CD8+ TEMRA cells were enriched by FACS. Blood was drawn into EDTA tubes, processed within 24 hours, and PBMCs were isolated by density gradient centrifugation. PBMCs destined for TCR sequencing were cryopreserved in liquid nitrogen and later thawed in a 37 °C water bath. The sorted or isolated CD4+, CD8+ and CD8+ TEMRA cells reached a purity of at least 90%.

Concerning this clonotype itself: The specificity of this receptor is unknown. One base away there is no much larger clone; base qualities are not given.

Recombination linked TRBV27 to TRBJ1-1, and 9 junctional nucleotides match TRBD1. The receptor was isolated from a human donor with multiple sclerosis. The sequenced sample was CD4+ T cells from PBMCs. The sequence in DNA is TGTGCCAGCAGCTCACAGGGGGCTGGTTTGATGAACACTGAAGCTTTCTTT. Its protein reads: CASSSQGAGLMNTEAFF.